This T cell receptor beta chain was obtained from a study of T cell changes during pregnancy in multiple sclerosis. Method: immunoSEQ multiplex PCR; TCRdb's copy keeps in-frame clones and lacks some. The sample contains tens of thousands of clones, more than 70% of which appear only once. Trimming removed 2 bases from V and 4 bases from J, with 17 bases in between. CDR3 length: 16 residues. Germline CDR1 reads MNHEY; CDR2 reads SMNVEV (reference sequence). This chain uses TRBV27 with TRBJ1-1; no clear D. The sequence was obtained from a female donor with multiple sclerosis, enrolled in a pregnancy study. Material: CD4+ T cells from peripheral blood mononuclear cells, obtained in the first trimester of pregnancy. CDR3 loop: CASSLGVGGIGTEAFF. CDR3 nucleotide sequence: TGTGCCAGCAGTTTAGGGGTAGGAGGGATCGGCACTGAAGCTTTCTTT.